These T cell receptor beta chains were read from a single sample in a study of blood T cell repertoires in COVID-19. Assay: immunoSEQ multiplex PCR; the TCRdb copy retains only in-frame clones and omits some. The data hold 100,000 to 150,000 clones, with 85% to 90% observed a single time. The sequenced sample was peripheral blood. These receptors all come from a woman aged 45-59 years with acute or convalescent COVID-19. Each CDR3 is given with its conserved first and last residue. A D gene is named only where the DNA matches it firmly. Size tells how often a clone was seen (once, few, many) or the class of an expanded clone, and some rows leave it out.

J gene,D gene,clone size,V gene,CDR3 DNA,CDR3 protein
TRBJ2-1,TRBD2,NA,TRBV9,TGTGCCAGCAGCGTAGCGGGGGGATTTGGTAATGAGCAGTTCTTC,CASSVAGGFGNEQFF
TRBJ2-1,TRBD2,NA,TRBV7-7,TGTGCCAGCAGCCAGACTAGCGGGAGTACTGAGCAGTTCTTC,CASSQTSGSTEQFF
TRBJ2-1,TRBD2,NA,TRBV6-4,TGTGCCAGCAGTGACTCTGCGGGGGGACACAATGAGCAGTTCTTC,CASSDSAGGHNEQFF
TRBJ1-4,TRBD1,NA,TRBV5-8,TGTGCCAGCAGCGATGACAGGGGAGAAGAAAAACTGTTTTTT,CASSDDRGEEKLFF
TRBJ2-7,TRBD1,NA,TRBV19,TGTGCCAGTAGAAAAAGGGTAGGGGGCGACCTTCGGTATGAGCAGTACTTC,CASRKRVGGDLRYEQYF
TRBJ2-1,TRBD2,NA,TRBV11-2,TGTGCCAGCAGCTTACTCGTAGCGGGGGTAGACAATGAGCAGTTCTTC,CASSLLVAGVDNEQFF
TRBJ1-1,NA,NA,TRBV5-1,TGCGCCAGCAGCTTTGTGGGGAGAATGAACACTGAAGCTTTCTTT,CASSFVGRMNTEAFF
TRBJ1-1,TRBD1,NA,TRBV2,TGTGCCAGCAGAGACAGGGGGCCTGAAGCTTTCTTT,CASRDRGPEAFF
TRBJ1-5,NA,NA,TRBV19,TGTGCCAGTAGTATAAACGTAGGCAATCAGCCCCAGCATTTT,CASSINVGNQPQHF
TRBJ1-2,TRBD1,NA,TRBV14,TGTGCCAGCAGCCAGGCCGGGACAGGGTCCGGCTACACCTTC,CASSQAGTGSGYTF
TRBJ2-5,TRBD2,NA,TRBV13,TGTGCCAGCAGCTCCCGGACTAGCGGGGTTCTTGGGGAGACCCAGTACTTC,CASSSRTSGVLGETQYF
TRBJ2-5,NA,NA,TRBV6-2/TRBV6-3,TGTGCCAGCAGTTCTTACAGCCAAGAGACCCAGTACTTC,CASSSYSQETQYF
TRBJ2-1,TRBD2,NA,TRBV19,TGTGCCAGTAGTACCACCCTAGCGGGGGGTCAGCGGGAGCAGTTCTTC,CASSTTLAGGQREQFF
TRBJ1-2,NA,NA,TRBV6-1,TGTGCCAGCAGTGAATCGGGGTCCGGTGGCTACACCTTC,CASSESGSGGYTF
TRBJ1-4,TRBD1,NA,TRBV30,TGTGCCTGGAGTGTGCAGGGGGGACCTAATGAAAAACTGTTTTTT,CAWSVQGGPNEKLFF
TRBJ1-6,NA,NA,TRBV12-2,TGTGCAAGTCGCTTAATGGGACAGCTCCACTTT,CASRLMGQLHF
TRBJ1-5,NA,NA,TRBV5-6,TGTGCCAGCAGCTTGAACGGGGTAGGTCAGCCCCAGCATTTT,CASSLNGVGQPQHF
TRBJ2-2,TRBD2,NA,TRBV4-3,TGCGCCAGCAGCTCTGCTAGCGGGGGCCCGTTTTCCGGGGAGCTGTTTTTT,CASSSASGGPFSGELFF
TRBJ1-6,TRBD1,NA,TRBV5-1,TGCGCCAGCAGCTTGGCTGGACAGGGAGTTTCACCCCTCCACTTT,CASSLAGQGVSPLHF
TRBJ1-5,NA,NA,TRBV4-3,TGCGCCAGCAGCCAAGATCGGGCAGGGGATTATCAGCCCCAGCATTTT,CASSQDRAGDYQPQHF
TRBJ1-4,NA,NA,TRBV5-4,TGTGCCAGCAGCTCGTCTAATGCCCGTAATGAAAAACTGTTTTTT,CASSSSNARNEKLFF
TRBJ2-3,NA,NA,TRBV5-6,TGTGCCAGCAGCCCCGGGGTAGATACGCAGTATTTT,CASSPGVDTQYF
TRBJ2-1,TRBD1,NA,TRBV24-1,TGTGCCACCAGTGATCTTAACAGGGGGCCTAAAGATTACAATGAGCAGTTCTTC,CATSDLNRGPKDYNEQFF
TRBJ2-2,TRBD2,few,TRBV14,TGTGCCAGCAGCCCCCGGACTAGCGGGGGCACCGGGGAGCTGTTTTTT,CASSPRTSGGTGELFF
TRBJ1-2,NA,NA,TRBV11-2,TGTGCCAGCAGCCCCCTCGGAGTCTATGGCTACACCTTC,CASSPLGVYGYTF
TRBJ2-7,TRBD2,NA,TRBV4-3,TGCGCCAGCAGCCAAGATCTGCTAGCGGGAGTCTACGAGCAGTACTTC,CASSQDLLAGVYEQYF
TRBJ1-1,NA,NA,TRBV13,TGTGCCAGCAGCCCTGGACAGTCCGAAGCTTTCTTT,CASSPGQSEAFF
TRBJ1-1,NA,NA,TRBV12-3/TRBV12-4,TGTGCCAGCAGTTTTACTGAGAACACTGAAGCTTTCTTT,CASSFTENTEAFF
TRBJ2-3,NA,NA,TRBV18,TGTGCCAGCTCACTTCACGGGAGAGAAGATACGCAGTATTTT,CASSLHGREDTQYF
TRBJ1-6,TRBD1,NA,TRBV12-3/TRBV12-4,TGTGCCAGCAGTCTCCAGGGGGATTCACCCCTCCACTTT,CASSLQGDSPLHF
TRBJ1-1,NA,once,TRBV3-1/TRBV3-2,TGTGCCAGCAGCCAAGGCAGTTTGAACACTGAAGCTTTCTTT,CASSQGSLNTEAFF
TRBJ2-1,NA,NA,TRBV14,TGTGCCAGCAGCCAAGAACTAGCAATTTACGAGCAGTTCTTC,CASSQELAIYEQFF
TRBJ1-6,NA,few,TRBV6-6,TGTGCCAGCAGTCCTCAACCGGGGGGGAGCTCCTATAATTCACCCCTCCACTTT,CASSPQPGGSSYNSPLHF
TRBJ2-3,NA,NA,TRBV9,TGTGCCAGCAGCGTAGAACCTAACACAGATACGCAGTATTTT,CASSVEPNTDTQYF
TRBJ1-2,NA,NA,TRBV18,TGTGCCAGCTCACCGGAGGGTAACTATGGCTACACCTTC,CASSPEGNYGYTF
TRBJ1-1,TRBD1,NA,TRBV5-5,TGTGCCAGCAGCTTGGCCGGGACAGCAAACACTGAAGCTTTCTTT,CASSLAGTANTEAFF